The 21 T cell receptor beta chains in this list originate from one sample, sequenced in a study of T cell repertoires in cytomegalovirus infection. TCRdb reprocessed the reads with MiXCR, giving one entry per CDR3 protein. The table records about 140,000 distinct CDR3 sequences, about 6.3% of them present only once. The sequenced sample consisted of PBMCs. These receptors were collected from a human donor in good health (CMV status not recorded). Some clones in this sample may be carry-over from other donors' samples.

This clonotype occurred many times. The V and J genes are TRBV7-2 and TRBJ2-1, with TRBD2 matching 8 bases. CDR3 length: 18 residues. CDR1 is SGHTA and CDR2 is FQGNSA in the germline V gene. V was pared by 0 bases and J by 5 bases, with 12 bases of the junction left unmatched. The CDR3 DNA reads as TGTGCCAGCAGCTTAGCGCTTACGGAGCGGGGGAAAAACAATGAGCAGTTCTTC. This translates into CASSLALTERGKNNEQFF.

The rearrangement uses TRBV2 and TRBJ1-1; tentative D call: TRBD1 (5 bases). V lost 7 bases and J lost 1, with 16 bases in between. CDR1 and CDR2 (germline): SNHLY, FYNNEI. The CDR3 is made up of 15 amino acids. The CDR3 sequence: CASMRRARENTEAFF. CDR3 nucleotides: TGTGCCAGCATGAGAAGGGCCAGGGAGAACACTGAAGCTTTCTTT.

This clonotype was detected a few times. The gene calls are TRBV11-2 and TRBJ2-5; D gene ambiguous. The CDR3 runs to 15 residues. The germline CDR1 and CDR2 sequences are SGHAT and FQNNGV. Trimming stripped 1 base from V and 2 bases from J, with 11 bases between. In DNA form, the CDR3 reads TGTGCCAGCAGCTTAGGGGCTACCCTTCAAGAGACCCAGTACTTC. It encodes CASSLGATLQETQYF.

There are many counts of this clonotype. This CDR3 is CASLAQRTGGEAFF. The CDR3 nucleotides read TGTGCCAGCCTCGCCCAGAGGACAGGGGGTGAAGCTTTCTTT. The genes are TRBV18 and TRBJ1-1, with 10 bases that match TRBD1. Losses at the gene ends were 8 bases for V and 7 bases for J; bases not matched to a gene: 10. There are 14 residues in the CDR3. Germline loops: CDR1 KGHSH, CDR2 LQKENI.

This clonotype was recorded at least ten times. This chain joins TRBV7-9 and TRBJ1-2; D is unresolved. Per germline, CDR1 SEHNR and CDR2 FQNEAQ (reference sequence). Trimming pared 6 bases from V and 3 bases from J, leaving 11 bases between. There are 13 residues in the CDR3. The CDR3 nucleotides read TGTGCCAGCAGTCTTGGTCCAGACTATGGCTACACCTTC. Its protein product is CASSLGPDYGYTF.

In its sample, this clonotype was seen many times. The chain carries TRBV14 and TRBJ1-1, with TRBD1 as a possible D gene (5 bases). Germline CDR1 is SGHDN and CDR2 is FVKESK. The CDR3 is 16 residues long. V lost 4 bases to trimming and J lost 1 base, with 16 bases between them. The CDR3 coding sequence is TGTGCCAGCAGCCCCCTCGGGGGGACGGCGAACACTGAAGCTTTCTTT. Its translation: CASSPLGGTANTEAFF. The entire variable domain, with the rest obtained from reference TRBV14 and TRBJ1-1, is as follows: EAGVTQFPSHSVIEKGQTVTLRCDPISGHDNLYWYRRVMGKEIKFLLHFVKESKQDESGMPNNRFLAERTGGTYSTLKVQPAELEDSGVYFCASSPLGGTANTEAFFGQGTRLTVV.

This clonotype was counted at least ten times. This chain links TRBV25-1 with TRBJ1-5, with D perhaps TRBD1 (5 bases). CDR1 MGHDK and CDR2 SYGVNS come from the germline V gene. The CDR3 consists of 14 residues. V was cut by 2 bases and J by 4 bases, with 9 bases left in between. CDR3 amino acids: CASSEPGMNQPQHF. DNA for the CDR3: TGTGCCAGCAGTGAACCAGGGATGAATCAGCCCCAGCATTTT.

This clonotype was recorded at least ten times. This chain connects TRBV7-9 to TRBJ1-4, with 7 bases that match TRBD1. Germline CDR1 and CDR2: SEHNR and FQNEAQ (reference sequence). Trimming took 5 bases from V and 8 from J; bases not matched to a gene: 11. The CDR3 totals 15 residues. The DNA for the CDR3 is TGTGCCAGCAGCCCCGCCGGGACAGAAAACGAAAAACTGTTTTTT. As protein: CASSPAGTENEKLFF.

This clonotype was picked up a small number of times. The chain is built from TRBV19 and TRBJ1-6; D is possibly TRBD1 (5 bases). Trimming stripped 5 bases from V and 5 bases from J, with 10 bases between. The germline CDR1 and CDR2 sequences are LNHDA and SQIVND (reference sequence). The CDR3 has 14 amino acids. In nucleotides, the CDR3 is TGTGCCAGTAGTCGGACACCAAATAATTCACCCCTCCACTTT. Translated, it gives CASSRTPNNSPLHF. The full variable domain, rest sourced from reference TRBV19 and TRBJ1-6, is DGGITQSPKYLFRKEGQNVTLSCEQNLNHDAMYWYRQDPGQGLRLIYYSQIVNDFQKGDIAEGYSVSREKKESFPLTVTSAQKNPTAFYLCASSRTPNNSPLHFGNGTRLTVT.

Ten or more counts support this clonotype. The chain has TRBV2 and TRBJ2-5, with TRBD2 matching 10 bases. CDR3 length: 14 residues. Germline CDR1 SNHLY, CDR2 FYNNEI. The V gene end was trimmed by 5 bases and the J gene end by 5 bases; junction bases not matched to a gene: 5. The CDR3 DNA is TGTGCCAGCAGTAATCTAGCGGGGGAGGAGACCCAGTACTTC. This translates into CASSNLAGEETQYF. Full variable domain (rest looked up from reference TRBV2 and TRBJ2-5): EPEVTQTPSHQVTQMGQEVILRCVPISNHLYFYWYRQILGQKVEFLVSFYNNEISEKSEIFDDQFSVERPDGSNFTLKIRSTKLEDSAMYFCASSNLAGEETQYFGPGTRLLVL.

By share of the sample, this clonotype is medium-sized. In nucleotides, the CDR3 is TGTGCCAGCACCCCTGCCGAGACAACTAATGAAAAACTGTTTTTT. This translates into CASTPAETTNEKLFF. The chain has TRBV7-9 and TRBJ1-4; no reliable D call. Germline CDR1 SEHNR, CDR2 FQNEAQ (reference sequence). The CDR3 has 15 amino acids. Deletions cut 7 bases from V and 0 bases from J, with 12 bases between.

There are a few counts of this clonotype. The rearrangement links TRBV12-5 to TRBJ1-3; D uncertain. Germline V gene lookup returns CDR1 LGHNT and CDR2 FRNRAP. The CDR3 has 13 amino acids. The V gene lost 6 bases and the J gene lost 8 bases, with 14 bases spanning the gap. CDR3 region: CASGLKGPHTIYF. CDR3 sequence (DNA): TGTGCTAGTGGACTCAAGGGTCCGCACACCATATATTTT.

V and J are TRBV20-1 and TRBJ1-2; 8 nucleotides agree with TRBD1. The V and J ends lost 6 bases and 8 bases, in that order; junction bases with no gene match: 14. Germline V lookup: CDR1 DFQATT, CDR2 SNEGSKA (reference sequence). The CDR3 runs to 14 residues. In nucleotides, the CDR3 is TGCAGTGCCCCACTGACAGGGGCTTTCGAAGGCTACACCTTC. Translated, it gives CSAPLTGAFEGYTF.

This clonotype has ten or more counts. V is TRBV6-2 or TRBV6-3 and J is TRBJ1-2; D is unclear. The CDR3 consists of 12 residues. Trimming pared 9 bases from V and 2 bases from J, leaving 10 bases between. Germline-derived CDR1 and CDR2 are MNHEY and SVGEGT. CDR3 bases: TGTGCCAGTGCGGGAGCAAACTATGGCTACACCTTC. Residues: CASAGANYGYTF.

The chain combines TRBV20-1 with TRBJ2-3; unclear D gene. Germline assignment: CDR1 DFQATT and CDR2 SNEGSKA (reference sequence). The V and J ends lost 1 base and 3 bases respectively, with 5 bases between them. The CDR3 loop spans 12 amino acids. The CDR3 reads CSARARTDTQYF. CDR3 in DNA: TGCAGTGCTAGAGCGCGGACAGATACGCAGTATTTT.

The table lists this clonotype with a few counts. CDR3 protein: CAWTGVNSPLHF. CDR3 DNA sequence: TGTGCCTGGACAGGGGTCAATTCACCCCTCCACTTT. This sequence joins TRBV30 and TRBJ1-6; maybe TRBD1 (6 bases). Trimming removed 4 bases at V and 7 bases at J, with 8 bases between. Germline assignment: CDR1 GTSNPN and CDR2 SVGIG (reference sequence). There are 12 residues in the CDR3.

The V and J genes are TRBV5-1 and TRBJ2-1, with D tentatively TRBD2 (6 bases). The CDR3 has 13 amino acids. The germline gives CDR1 SGHRS, CDR2 YFSETQ. V gave up 0 bases and J gave up 9 bases, with 10 bases separating them. CDR3 protein: CASSLALEGEQFF. The CDR3, as DNA: TGCGCCAGCAGCTTGGCGTTGGAGGGTGAGCAGTTCTTC.

This clonotype turned up a few times. The CDR3, as DNA: TGTGCCAGCAGCGGCGGTCCCGGCCTAGAGCAGTACTTC. As protein: CASSGGPGLEQYF. This sequence joins TRBV14 and TRBJ2-7; D unresolved. This CDR3 comprises 13 residues. Germline loops: CDR1 SGHDN, CDR2 FVKESK. The ends were cut back, 5 bases at V and 7 bases at J, with 15 bases in the middle.

There are many counts of this clonotype. The J gene is TRBJ2-1, the V gene TRBV7-2; 14 bases are a match to TRBD2. The CDR3 has 17 amino acids. The trim removed 1 base at V and 9 bases at J, leaving 8 bases unmatched. From germline, CDR1 is SGHTA and CDR2 FQGNSA. The CDR3 protein is CASSLDGTSGGLGEQFF. The CDR3 region has the DNA TGTGCCAGCAGCTTAGATGGGACTAGCGGGGGACTCGGTGAGCAGTTCTTC.

The V and J genes are TRBV7-2 and TRBJ1-4; TRBD1 is a possible D gene (6 bases). V was shortened by 4 bases and J by 5 bases, with 14 bases between the two germline ends. Germline-derived CDR1 and CDR2 are SGHTA and FQGNSA. The CDR3 totals 15 residues. The CDR3 bases are TGTGCCAGCAGCTACGCGACAGGAGAAAATGAAAAACTGTTTTTT. Its protein is CASSYATGENEKLFF. The full variable domain, with the rest looked up from reference TRBV7-2 and TRBJ1-4, is GAGVSQSPSNKVTEKGKDVELRCDPISGHTALYWYRQSLGQGLEFLIYFQGNSAPDKSGLPSDRFSAERTGGSVSTLTIQRTQQEDSAVYLCASSYATGENEKLFFGSGTQLSVL.

This clonotype appeared many times. The V and J genes are TRBV28 and TRBJ2-2, with unresolved D. Trimming stripped 8 bases from V and 4 bases from J, with 11 bases between. The CDR3 length is 13 residues. The V gene's germline CDR1 is MDHEN and CDR2 SYDVKM. This CDR3 reads CASQRISTGELFF. The CDR3, as DNA: TGTGCCAGCCAAAGGATATCCACCGGGGAGCTGTTTTTT.